The 5 T cell receptor beta chains below come from one sample, sequenced in a study of shared clonotypes between healthy human individuals. TCRdb's copy holds only in-frame clones and misses some; the assay was immunoSEQ multiplex PCR. The table has 2 million or so clones, roughly 95% seen once. Positively selected for CCR7, the CD45RO-negative cells used as naive CD8 cells excluded terminally differentiated effector memory CD45RA+ cells. Sequencing input: naive CD8+ T cells sorted from blood. These receptor sequences come from a man aged 18-30 years in good health.

The chain is built from TRBV7-9 and TRBJ2-7; TRBD1 agrees at 7 bases. CDR1 is SEHNR, CDR2 FQNEAQ, per germline (reference sequence). V shed 0 bases, J shed 3 bases, and the junction held 5 bases outside the gene matches. This CDR3 is 15 amino acids long. This chain's CDR3 is CASSLALGTVYEQYF. CDR3 DNA sequence: TGTGCCAGCAGCTTAGCTCTCGGGACAGTCTACGAGCAGTACTTC.

This clone appeared a single time. V usage is TRBV5-1 and J usage is TRBJ2-3; the D gene is possibly TRBD1 (6 bases). The germline V gene has CDR1 SGHRS and CDR2 YFSETQ. This CDR3 spans 18 amino acids. V gave up 5 bases and J gave up 2 bases, with 24 bases separating them. The CDR3 here is CASSPMLILGAPTDTQYF. CDR3 DNA sequence: TGCGCCAGCAGTCCAATGCTGATACTGGGGGCGCCCACAGATACGCAGTATTTT.

With respect to this clone: The sample has other DNA sequences that encode this CDR3 too. CDR3 in amino acids: CAWSVGQGARETQYF. CDR3 nucleotides: TGTGCCTGGAGTGTCGGGCAGGGGGCGCGGGAGACCCAGTACTTC. The chain combines TRBV30 with TRBJ2-5; 8 nucleotides align to TRBD1. J gave up 5 bases and V 0 bases, and 8 bases lay outside the gene matches. The CDR3 spans 15 residues. Germline values: CDR1 GTSNPN, CDR2 SVGIG (reference sequence).

The J gene is TRBJ2-1, the V gene TRBV19; D unresolved. This CDR3 contains 13 residues. The V and J ends lost 3 bases and 8 bases respectively, with 11 bases between them. CDR1 LNHDA and CDR2 SQIVND come from the germline V gene (reference sequence). CDR3 bases: TGTGCCAGTAGTATTAAGAGTCCCCATGAGCAGTTCTTC. Its protein product is CASSIKSPHEQFF.

V gene TRBV7-9 combines with J gene TRBJ2-7; 13 bases fit TRBD2. This CDR3 has 15 residues. Germline values: CDR1 SEHNR, CDR2 FQNEAQ (reference sequence). Unmatched junction bases numbered 5, after V lost 5 bases and J lost 4 bases. Here the CDR3 reads CASSHWTSGSYEQYF. For the CDR3, the DNA is TGTGCCAGCAGCCACTGGACTAGCGGGAGTTACGAGCAGTACTTC.